These 26 T cell receptor beta chains were sequenced from one sample in a study of T cells in Graves' hyperthyroidism and ophthalmopathy. Researchers took RNA transcripts and amplified the TCR beta CDR3 regions from them. RT-PCR in the first round (using the HTBI primer set) targeted the TCR CDR3. Each CDR3 protein gets one entry after TCRdb re-called the multiplex PCR reads with MiXCR. Of about 350,000 distinct CDR3 sequences in the sample, about 15% were seen once. The sample taken for sequencing was blood. Source of these receptors: a woman between 55 and 75 years old with Graves' ophthalmopathy.

This clonotype has just a few counts. The junction and the germline gene differ at one end; a read error may be behind it. The chain has TRBV5-4 and TRBJ1-4; possibly TRBD1 for D (6 bases). The CDR3 is 14 residues long. Per the germline V gene, CDR1 is SGHNT and CDR2 is YYREEE (reference sequence). The CDR3 loop is CASSPPDSSEKLFF. CDR3 nucleotide sequence: TGCGCCAGCAGCCCACCGGACAGTAGTGAAAAACTGTTTTTT. Full variable domain (remainder filled in from reference TRBV5-4 and TRBJ1-4): ETGVTQSPTHLIKTRGQQVTLRCSSQSGHNTVSWYQQALGQGPQFIFQYYREEENGRGNFPPRFSGLQFPNYSSELNVNALELDDSALYLCASSPPDSSEKLFFGSGTQLSVL.

About this clonotype: Compared with germline, one end of the junction differs, possibly owing to a read error. The CDR3 DNA reads TGTGCTAGCAGTCGGGACGTTGACACTGAAGCTTCCTTT. Its translation is CASSRDVDTEASF. The V call is TRBV7-9, the J call TRBJ1-1, with D possibly matching TRBD1 (5 bases). The CDR3 totals 13 residues. The V gene's germline CDR1 is SEHNR and CDR2 FQNEAQ (reference sequence).

This clonotype was picked up many times. The chain uses TRBV6-5 and TRBJ2-3; 12 bases map to TRBD2. Germline loops: CDR1 MNHEY, CDR2 SVGAGI. V dropped 2 bases and J dropped 3; count of bases not matched to a gene: 3. The CDR3 has 16 residues. This CDR3 reads CASSYGGLAGTDTQYF. The CDR3 DNA is TGTGCCAGCAGTTACGGCGGACTAGCGGGAACAGATACGCAGTATTTT.

The CDR3 region has the DNA TGTGCCAGCAGTGAAAGGCAGGGCTGGCAAGAGACCCAGTACTTC. This gives the protein CASSERQGWQETQYF. The chain employs TRBV6-1 and TRBJ2-5; a weak D match, TRBD1 (5 bases). Trimming left V 2 bases short and J 2 bases short, with 12 bases between. Germline CDR1 reads MNHNS; CDR2 reads SASEGT. This CDR3 has 15 amino acids.

This clonotype was detected only a few times. The chain carries TRBV3-1 and TRBJ2-1; D is uncertain. Germline-derived CDR1 and CDR2 are LGHDT and YNNKEL (reference sequence). Trimming shortened V by 2 bases and J by 0 bases, and 5 bases separated the two germline ends. The CDR3 is 14 amino acids. CDR3 in DNA: TGTGCCAGCAGCCAATTCGACTCCTACAATGAGCAGTTCTTC. This gives the protein CASSQFDSYNEQFF.

In its sample, this clonotype was seen once. The V gene is TRBV5-1, the J gene TRBJ2-2; 11 positions agree with TRBD2. V shed 6 bases, J shed 6 bases, and the junction held 10 bases outside the gene matches. Looked up from germline, CDR1 is SGHRS and CDR2 is YFSETQ. This CDR3 has 16 residues. CDR3 residues: CASTPTGSGRAGELFF. The CDR3 DNA follows: TGCGCCAGCACCCCAACGGGTAGCGGGAGGGCCGGGGAGCTGTTTTTT.

This clonotype was found many times. The chain couples TRBV30 to TRBJ2-5, with unresolved D. The CDR3 has 14 amino acids. CDR1 and CDR2 from the germline V gene are GTSNPN and SVGIG (reference sequence). Trimming stripped 3 bases from V and 0 bases from J, with 11 bases between. The CDR3 nucleotides read TGTGCCTGGAGAACCGCGGCTTACCAAGAGACCCAGTACTTC. Residues: CAWRTAAYQETQYF.

This clonotype was found a few times. This chain uses TRBV11-2 with TRBJ2-7; D remains ambiguous. The CDR3 consists of 14 residues. Germline V lookup: CDR1 SGHAT, CDR2 FQNNGV. V lost 7 bases and J 3 bases, leaving 16 bases between the germline ends. The CDR3 loop reads CASNINPEYYEQYF. Written as DNA, the CDR3 is TGTGCCAGCAACATAAACCCAGAATACTACGAGCAGTACTTC.

The table lists this clonotype with many counts. This chain uses TRBV20-1 with TRBJ2-3; 9 bases agree with TRBD1. The trim removed 0 bases at V and 0 bases at J, leaving 4 bases unmatched. Germline V CDR1 and CDR2: DFQATT, SNEGSKA (reference sequence). CDR3 size: 16 residues. The CDR3 reads CSARDLGQGSTDTQYF. CDR3 nucleotide sequence: TGCAGTGCTAGAGATCTGGGACAGGGCAGCACAGATACGCAGTATTTT.

The sample holds many counts of this clonotype. V and J are TRBV20-1 and TRBJ2-5; 8 nucleotides line up with TRBD1. The ends lost 4 bases at V and 5 bases at J; junction bases unmatched: 6. Looked up from germline, CDR1 is DFQATT and CDR2 is SNEGSKA (reference sequence). The CDR3 sequence is 13 residues long. The CDR3 sequence: CSAKTGVLETQYF. The CDR3, as DNA: TGCAGTGCTAAGACAGGGGTCCTCGAGACCCAGTACTTC.

This clonotype was picked up a small number of times. The chain combines TRBV25-1 with TRBJ1-6; possible D gene TRBD1, 5 bases. Between the trimmed V and J ends, which lost 0 bases and 9 bases, there was a span of 12 bases. Germline CDR1 is MGHDK and CDR2 is SYGVNS. The CDR3 runs to 15 residues. In DNA form, the CDR3 reads TGTGCCAGCAGTGAATATGGTGGGGACCGTTCACCCCTCCACTTT. It translates to CASSEYGGDRSPLHF.

In this sample, this clonotype turned up many times. The chain joins TRBV6-1 to TRBJ2-2, with no clear D. The CDR3 is 16 amino acids. Per germline, CDR1 MNHNS and CDR2 SASEGT. Trimming took 7 bases from V and 2 from J, leaving 17 bases between them. CDR3 sequence (DNA): TGTGCCAGCATCCCCCTATTCTCAGATAACACCGGGGAGCTGTTTTTT. Protein: CASIPLFSDNTGELFF.

V gene TRBV20-1 combines with J gene TRBJ2-3; TRBD2 is a possible D gene (5 bases). The ends were cut back, 5 bases at V and 5 bases at J, with 17 bases in the middle. The V gene's germline CDR1 is DFQATT and CDR2 SNEGSKA (reference sequence). The CDR3 has 14 residues. The CDR3 reads CSAAGETAGDTQYF. The CDR3 DNA follows: TGCAGTGCTGCCGGGGAGACGGCCGGAGATACGCAGTATTTT.

V gene TRBV13 combines with J gene TRBJ2-2; no clear D. Per germline, CDR1 PRHDT and CDR2 FYEKMQ (reference sequence). Trimming pared 8 bases from V and 6 bases from J, leaving 13 bases between. The CDR3 runs to 13 residues. In DNA, the CDR3 is TGTGCCAGCTTCGGTCCTGGCCCCGGGGAGCTGTTTTTT. Residues: CASFGPGPGELFF.

The table lists this clonotype with many counts. The chain links TRBV18 to TRBJ2-3, with TRBD2 identical over 7 bases. J lost 0 bases, V lost 3 bases, and 6 bases had no gene match. This CDR3 region has 16 residues. Germline values: CDR1 KGHSH, CDR2 LQKENI. CDR3 protein: CASSPPSGTSTDTQYF. CDR3 nucleotides: TGTGCCAGCTCACCCCCCAGCGGGACTAGCACAGATACGCAGTATTTT.

This clonotype appeared many times. CDR3 sequence reads: CASGRAGVDTQYF. The CDR3 DNA sequence: TGTGCCAGCGGCAGAGCGGGAGTGGATACGCAGTATTTT. V is TRBV7-9 and J is TRBJ2-3, with 8 positions matching TRBD2. The trim removed 8 bases at V and 6 bases at J, leaving 7 bases unmatched. Germline lookup yields CDR1 SEHNR and CDR2 FQNEAQ (reference sequence). This CDR3 contains 13 residues.

Ten or more counts support this clonotype. The chain carries TRBV27 and TRBJ2-2; D is possibly TRBD1 or TRBD2 (6 bases each). CDR3 size: 19 residues. V dropped 4 bases and J dropped 7 bases, with 28 bases sitting between them. Germline V gene lookup returns CDR1 MNHEY and CDR2 SMNVEV (reference sequence). Written as DNA, the CDR3 is TGTGCCAGCAGTTCCCTCAGGGGAAGTACTTTGCGGGAATACGGGGAGCTGTTTTTT. This translates into CASSSLRGSTLREYGELFF.

This clonotype was seen a single time. This may arise from a read error, as a much more abundant clone is one base away. The rearrangement links TRBV15 to TRBJ2-7; 12 nucleotides match TRBD2. CDR1 and CDR2 (germline): LNHNV, YYDKDF (reference sequence). The CDR3 is 15 amino acids. With 1 base clipped from V and 4 bases from J, the junction kept 2 bases outside the gene matches. The CDR3 loop reads CATSRGTSGVYEQYF. The CDR3 DNA reads as TGTGCCACCAGCAGAGGGACTAGCGGGGTGTACGAGCAGTACTTC.

There are many counts of this clonotype. The J gene is TRBJ2-7, the V gene TRBV20-1; 9 bases fit TRBD1. V gave up 5 bases and J gave up 5 bases; unmatched junction bases: 10. The CDR3 length is 14 residues. Germline V gene sequence: CDR1 DFQATT, CDR2 SNEGSKA (reference sequence). DNA for the CDR3: TGCAGTGCTCCCGCTGAGGACAGGGGTGACGAGCAGTACTTC. Translating gives CSAPAEDRGDEQYF.

Concerning this clonotype itself: The junction shows a germline mismatch at one end, possibly a read error. The rearrangement joins TRBV15 to TRBJ2-1; 10 positions match TRBD1. The CDR3 has 17 amino acids. CDR1 and CDR2 (germline): LNHNV, YYDKDF (reference sequence). This CDR3 reads CATSREWGTGDYDEQFF. The CDR3, as DNA: TGTGCCACCAGCAGGGAATGGGGGACAGGGGACTACGATGAGCAGTTCTTC.

This clonotype showed up many times. The chain employs TRBV12-3 or TRBV12-4 and TRBJ2-5; TRBD2 might be the D (5 bases). The CDR3 loop spans 14 amino acids. V lost 3 bases and J 3 bases, leaving 11 bases between the germline ends. The CDR3 DNA reads TGTGCCAGCAGTTTCTTGAGGGTTGAAGAGACCCAGTACTTC. It codes for CASSFLRVEETQYF.

This clonotype appeared many times. The genes are TRBV7-2 and TRBJ2-7, with D unclear. Trimming cost V 2 bases and J 5 bases, with 16 bases left between them. The CDR3 consists of 15 residues. Germline CDR1 is SGHTA and CDR2 is FQGNSA. CDR3 loop: CASSLPSGGRNEQYF. The CDR3 nucleotides read TGTGCCAGCAGCTTACCCTCGGGCGGCCGAAACGAGCAGTACTTC.

The chain carries TRBV5-1 and TRBJ2-1; 8 bases align to TRBD2. The CDR3 sequence is 15 residues long. Looked up from germline, CDR1 is SGHRS and CDR2 is YFSETQ. The junction had 10 bases not matched to a gene; V was cut back by 7 bases and J by 4 bases. Here the CDR3 reads CASRPDSGVYNEQFF. The CDR3, as DNA: TGCGCCAGCCGACCCGATAGCGGGGTATACAATGAGCAGTTCTTC. The full variable domain, rest sourced from reference TRBV5-1 and TRBJ2-1, is KAGVTQTPRYLIKTRGQQVTLSCSPISGHRSVSWYQQTPGQGLQFLFEYFSETQRNKGNFPGRFSGRQFSNSRSEMNVSTLELGDSALYLCASRPDSGVYNEQFFGPGTRLTVL.

Remarks on this clonotype: One junction end disagrees with the germline gene, perhaps due to a read error. The chain joins TRBV7-7 to TRBJ2-2, with TRBD1 matching over 7 bases. The CDR3 runs 15 residues. Germline CDR1 is SSHAT and CDR2 is FNYEAQ (reference sequence). As DNA, the CDR3 is TGTGCTAGCAGCTCGGGACAGATGAACACCGGGGAGCTGTTTTTT. Encoded protein: CASSSGQMNTGELFF.

A remark on this clonotype: Mismatch with germline at one junction end may stem from a read error. The V gene is TRBV28, the J gene TRBJ1-1; D remains ambiguous. CDR1 MDHEN and CDR2 SYDVKM come from the germline V gene. The CDR3 runs to 15 residues. CDR3 DNA sequence: TGTGCCAGCAGTTCCCTGGACGCGATCGGCACTGGAGCTTTCTTT. Protein: CASSSLDAIGTGAFF.

In its sample, this clonotype was seen a few times. The CDR3 does not close with the conserved phenylalanine or tryptophan, likely indicating a read error. The rearrangement links TRBV5-1 to TRBJ2-5; 8 bases line up with TRBD2. Germline V gene lookup returns CDR1 SGHRS and CDR2 YFSETQ. The CDR3 runs to 16 residues. In DNA form, the CDR3 reads TGTGCCAGCAGCCGCTGGACTAGCACTGCTCAAGAGACCCAGTACCTC. Translating gives CASSRWTSTAQETQYL.